This T cell receptor (beta chain) emerged from a study of OX40 agonist ivuxolimab in advanced cancers. Study-wide results and caveats: Both CD4+ and CD8+ T cell populations in blood had undergone clonal expansion by week 6 at 0.1 to 3.0 mg/kg.

Measured with immunoSEQ multiplex PCR; TCRdb has only the in-frame clones, and not every one. The table lists about 97,000 clones, about 90% of them singletons. Germline V gene lookup returns CDR1 KGHSH and CDR2 LQKENI. The CDR3 spans 13 residues. V lost 1 base and J lost 4; bases outside the gene matches: 0. On this clone: Its antigen remains unknown.

The starting material was CD4+ or CD8+ T cells sorted from blood, obtained in a trial of the OX40 agonist ivuxolimab. The chain links TRBV18 to TRBJ1-1, with 7 bases fitting TRBD1. This receptor was taken from an adult with an advanced solid tumor such as melanoma, head and neck, liver or kidney cancer. The CDR3 region is CASSPRQGTEAFF. DNA of the CDR3: TGTGCCAGCTCACCACGACAGGGCACTGAAGCTTTCTTT.